A single sample gave rise to the 3 T cell receptor beta chains below, sequenced in a study of blood T cell repertoires in COVID-19. This table comes from immunoSEQ multiplex PCR, and its TCRdb copy is limited to in-frame clones, with some not included. The sample lists about 50,000 clones, about 90% occurring once. Sequenced: peripheral blood. The receptors come from a human donor with active COVID-19. The donor label of this sample is uncertain.

This chain connects TRBV19 to TRBJ1-1; the match to TRBD1 covers 8 bases. CDR1 is LNHDA, CDR2 SQIVND, per germline (reference sequence). V lost 1 base to trimming and J lost 9 bases; unmatched junction nucleotides: 7. The length of the CDR3 is 14 residues. CDR3 sequence: CASSIVGQGIKAFF. The CDR3 region has the DNA TGTGCCAGTAGTATAGTCGGACAGGGTATAAAAGCTTTCTTT.

The V gene is TRBV20-1, the J gene TRBJ2-5, with 7 bases lining up with TRBD2. The V gene's germline CDR1 is DFQATT and CDR2 SNEGSKA (reference sequence). Germline trimming cut 3 bases from V and 4 bases from J; bases unmatched to any gene: 5. The CDR3 loop spans 13 amino acids. The CDR3 spells CSASFKRGETQYF. The CDR3 DNA reads as TGCAGTGCTAGTTTTAAGCGGGGAGAGACCCAGTACTTC.

The chain is built from TRBV11-3 and TRBJ2-3; 7 bases are shared with TRBD1. Unmatched junction bases numbered 6, after V lost 4 bases and J lost 2 bases. Looked up from germline, CDR1 is SGHNT and CDR2 is YENEEA. This CDR3 is 15 amino acids long. The CDR3 DNA reads as TGTGCCAGCAGCTCGGGACAGTCTAACACAGATACGCAGTATTTT. Amino acids: CASSSGQSNTDTQYF.